This record concerns one T cell receptor beta chain sequence. Its antigen is undetermined. This sample was taken from a study of cytomegalovirus exposure and HLA in healthy donors. Vbeta (60) and Jbeta (13) primers were used in the PCR. This table comes from immunoSEQ multiplex PCR, and its TCRdb copy is limited to in-frame clones, with some not included. This table lists more than 130,000 clones. This CDR3 has 15 amino acids. V lost 1 base and J 4 bases, leaving 13 bases between the germline ends. Per germline, CDR1 SEHNR and CDR2 FQNEAQ (reference sequence). Study conclusions and caveats: As a later analysis revealed, the rate of TCR association differed by HLA locus, with DRB1 most and HLA-C fewest. In the analysis, some V segments, TRBV6-2 and TRBV6-3 included, were excluded as indistinguishable.

This TCR was recovered from a man in his forties in good health and CMV-seronegative. Sequencing was done on a sample of PBMCs. The chain links TRBV7-9 to TRBJ1-1; D may be TRBD1 (5 bases). The CDR3 nucleotides are TGTGCCAGCAGCTTAGGTGGGGGAGGGAGCACTGAAGCTTTCTTT. This sequence encodes CASSLGGGGSTEAFF. The variable domain in full, completed from reference TRBV7-9 and TRBJ1-1, reads DTGVSQNPRHKITKRGQNVTFRCDPISEHNRLYWYRQTLGQGPEFLTYFQNEAQLEKSRLLSDRFSAERPKGSFSTLEIQRTEQGDSAMYLCASSLGGGGSTEAFFGQGTRLTVV.